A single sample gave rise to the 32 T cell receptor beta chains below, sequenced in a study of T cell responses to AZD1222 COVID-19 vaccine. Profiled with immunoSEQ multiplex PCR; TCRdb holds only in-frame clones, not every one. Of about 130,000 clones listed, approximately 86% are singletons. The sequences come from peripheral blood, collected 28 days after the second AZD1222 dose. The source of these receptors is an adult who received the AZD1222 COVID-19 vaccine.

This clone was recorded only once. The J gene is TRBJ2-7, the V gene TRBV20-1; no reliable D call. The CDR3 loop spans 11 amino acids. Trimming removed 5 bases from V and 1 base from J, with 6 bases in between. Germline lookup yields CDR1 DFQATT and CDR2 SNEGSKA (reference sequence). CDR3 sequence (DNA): TGCAGTGCTGGCACTTCCTACGAGCAGTACTTC. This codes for CSAGTSYEQYF.

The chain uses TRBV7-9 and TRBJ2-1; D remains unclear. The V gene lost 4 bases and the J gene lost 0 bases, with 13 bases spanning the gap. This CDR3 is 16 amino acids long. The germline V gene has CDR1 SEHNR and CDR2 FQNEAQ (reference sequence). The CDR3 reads CASSSSRLRSYNEQFF. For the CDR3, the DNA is TGTGCCAGCAGCTCGTCCCGACTCCGCTCCTACAATGAGCAGTTCTTC.

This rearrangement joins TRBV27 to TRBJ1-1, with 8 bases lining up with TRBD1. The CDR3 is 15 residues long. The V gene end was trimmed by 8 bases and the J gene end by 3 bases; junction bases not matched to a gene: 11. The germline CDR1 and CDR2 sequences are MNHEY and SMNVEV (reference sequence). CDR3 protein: CASSRQGMGYTEAFF. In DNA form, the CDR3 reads TGTGCCAGCTCCCGACAGGGGATGGGGTACACTGAAGCTTTCTTT.

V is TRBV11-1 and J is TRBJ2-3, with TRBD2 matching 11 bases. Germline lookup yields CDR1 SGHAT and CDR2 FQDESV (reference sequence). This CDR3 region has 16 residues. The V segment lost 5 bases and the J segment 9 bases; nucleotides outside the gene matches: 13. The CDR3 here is CASSQGLSGRVDTQYF. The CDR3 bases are TGTGCCAGCAGCCAAGGGCTTAGCGGGAGGGTTGACACGCAGTATTTT.

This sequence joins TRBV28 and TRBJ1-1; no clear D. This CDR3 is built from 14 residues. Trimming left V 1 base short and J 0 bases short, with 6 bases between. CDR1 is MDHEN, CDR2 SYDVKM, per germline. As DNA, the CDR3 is TGTGCCAGCAGTTTATCGCCAATGAACACTGAAGCTTTCTTT. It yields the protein CASSLSPMNTEAFF.

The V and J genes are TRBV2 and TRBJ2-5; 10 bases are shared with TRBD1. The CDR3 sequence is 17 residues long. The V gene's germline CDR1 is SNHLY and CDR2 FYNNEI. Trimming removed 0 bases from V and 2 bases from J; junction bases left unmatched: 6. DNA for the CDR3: TGTGCCAGCAGTGAAGCGTGGTGGACAGGGGGTCAAGAGACCCAGTACTTC. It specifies CASSEAWWTGGQETQYF.

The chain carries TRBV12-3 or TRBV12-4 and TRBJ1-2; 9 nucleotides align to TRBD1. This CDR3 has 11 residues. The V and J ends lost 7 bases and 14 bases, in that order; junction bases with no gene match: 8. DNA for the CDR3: TGTGCCAGCAACCACAGGGGGCAGAAAACCTTC. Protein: CASNHRGQKTF.

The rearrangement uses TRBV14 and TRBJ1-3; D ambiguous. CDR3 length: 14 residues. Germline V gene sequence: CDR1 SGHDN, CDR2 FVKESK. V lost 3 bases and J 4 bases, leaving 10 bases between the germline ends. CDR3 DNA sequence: TGTGCCAGCAGCCAGCAGGTGGCCGGAAACACCATATATTTT. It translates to CASSQQVAGNTIYF.

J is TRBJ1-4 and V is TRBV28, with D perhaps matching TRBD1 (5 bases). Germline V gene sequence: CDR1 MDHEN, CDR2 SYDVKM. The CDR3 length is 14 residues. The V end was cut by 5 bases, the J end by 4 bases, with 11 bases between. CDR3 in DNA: TGTGCCAGCAGTCTCGGGGCTTTTAATGAAAAACTGTTTTTT. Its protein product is CASSLGAFNEKLFF.

The CDR3 protein is CASRRGFQETQYF. The CDR3, as DNA: TGTGCCAGTCGACGGGGATTCCAAGAGACCCAGTACTTC. The rearrangement links TRBV2 to TRBJ2-5, with D possibly TRBD2 on 5 matching bases. Germline lookup yields CDR1 SNHLY and CDR2 FYNNEI. Deletions cut 9 bases from V and 1 base from J, with 12 bases between. The CDR3 has 13 residues. Variable domain in full (rest from reference TRBV2 and TRBJ2-5): EPEVTQTPSHQVTQMGQEVILRCVPISNHLYFYWYRQILGQKVEFLVSFYNNEISEKSEIFDDQFSVERPDGSNFTLKIRSTKLEDSAMYFCASRRGFQETQYFGPGTRLLVL.

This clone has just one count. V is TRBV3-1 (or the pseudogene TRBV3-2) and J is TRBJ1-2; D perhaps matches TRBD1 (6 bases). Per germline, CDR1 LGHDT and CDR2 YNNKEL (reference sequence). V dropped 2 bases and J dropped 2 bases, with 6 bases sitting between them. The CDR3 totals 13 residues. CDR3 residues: CASSQQGNYGYTF. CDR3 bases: TGTGCCAGCAGCCAACAGGGGAACTATGGCTACACCTTC.

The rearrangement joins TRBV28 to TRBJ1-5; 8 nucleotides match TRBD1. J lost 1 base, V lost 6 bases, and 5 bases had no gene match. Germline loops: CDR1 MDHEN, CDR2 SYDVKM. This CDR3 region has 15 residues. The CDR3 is CASSQGAGSNQPQHF. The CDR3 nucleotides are TGTGCCAGCAGCCAGGGGGCCGGAAGCAATCAGCCCCAGCATTTT.

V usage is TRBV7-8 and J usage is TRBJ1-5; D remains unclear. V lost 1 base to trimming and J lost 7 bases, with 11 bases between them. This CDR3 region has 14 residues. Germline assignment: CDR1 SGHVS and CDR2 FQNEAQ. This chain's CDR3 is CASSLDGVRQPQHF. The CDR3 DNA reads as TGTGCCAGCAGCTTAGATGGCGTGAGGCAGCCCCAGCATTTT.

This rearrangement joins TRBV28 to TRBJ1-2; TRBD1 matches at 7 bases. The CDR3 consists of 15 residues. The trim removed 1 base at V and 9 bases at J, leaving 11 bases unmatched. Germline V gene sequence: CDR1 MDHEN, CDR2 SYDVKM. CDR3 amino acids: CASSLFGDSGTRYTF. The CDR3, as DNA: TGTGCCAGCAGTTTATTCGGGGACAGCGGCACCCGCTACACCTTC.

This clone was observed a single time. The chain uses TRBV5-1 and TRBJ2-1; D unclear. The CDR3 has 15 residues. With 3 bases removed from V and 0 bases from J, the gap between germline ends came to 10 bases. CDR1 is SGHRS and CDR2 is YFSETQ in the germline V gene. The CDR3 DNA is TGCGCCAGCAGCTCCGACCAGAGCTCCTACAATGAGCAGTTCTTC. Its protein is CASSSDQSSYNEQFF.

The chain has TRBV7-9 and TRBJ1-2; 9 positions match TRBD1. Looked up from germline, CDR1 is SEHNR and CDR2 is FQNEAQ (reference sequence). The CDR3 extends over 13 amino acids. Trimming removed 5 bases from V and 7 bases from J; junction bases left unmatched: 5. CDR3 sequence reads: CASSQQGASGYTF. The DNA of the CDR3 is TGTGCCAGCAGCCAACAGGGGGCGAGTGGCTACACCTTC. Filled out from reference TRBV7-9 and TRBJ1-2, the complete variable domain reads DTGVSQNPRHKITKRGQNVTFRCDPISEHNRLYWYRQTLGQGPEFLTYFQNEAQLEKSRLLSDRFSAERPKGSFSTLEIQRTEQGDSAMYLCASSQQGASGYTFGSGTRLTVV.

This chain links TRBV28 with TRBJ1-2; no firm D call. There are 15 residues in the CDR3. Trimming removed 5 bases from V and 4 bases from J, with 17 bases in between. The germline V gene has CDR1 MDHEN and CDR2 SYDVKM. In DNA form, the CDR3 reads TGTGCCAGCAGTCCCGCTTCCCCCTACCTCTATGGCTACACCTTC. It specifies CASSPASPYLYGYTF.

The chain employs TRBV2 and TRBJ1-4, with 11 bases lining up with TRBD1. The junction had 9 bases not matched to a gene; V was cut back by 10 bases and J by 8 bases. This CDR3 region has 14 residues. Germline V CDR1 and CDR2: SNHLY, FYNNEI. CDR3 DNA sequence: TGTGCCACCCACAGGGACAGGGGGGGAGAAAAACTGTTTTTT. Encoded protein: CATHRDRGGEKLFF.

The CDR3 DNA reads as TGTGCCTGGAGTGTTTTGAGGGGAGGAGAGACCCAGTACTTC. Protein sequence: CAWSVLRGGETQYF. The genes are TRBV30 and TRBJ2-5; tentatively, D is TRBD2 (6 bases). This CDR3 has 14 amino acids. The germline V gene has CDR1 GTSNPN and CDR2 SVGIG (reference sequence). V was trimmed by 0 bases and J by 4 bases, leaving 12 bases between them. The complete variable domain, with remaining parts taken from reference TRBV30 and TRBJ2-5, reads SQTIHQWPATLVQPVGSPLSLECTVEGTSNPNLYWYRQAAGRGLQLLFYSVGIGQISSEVPQNLSASRPQDRQFILSSKKLLLSDSGFYLCAWSVLRGGETQYFGPGTRLLVL.

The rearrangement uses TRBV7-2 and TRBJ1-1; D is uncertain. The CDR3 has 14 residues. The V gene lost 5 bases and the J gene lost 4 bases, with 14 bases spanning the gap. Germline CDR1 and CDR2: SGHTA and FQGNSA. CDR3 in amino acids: CASSPRAAGTEAFF. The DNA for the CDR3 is TGTGCCAGCAGCCCGAGGGCGGCGGGCACTGAAGCTTTCTTT.

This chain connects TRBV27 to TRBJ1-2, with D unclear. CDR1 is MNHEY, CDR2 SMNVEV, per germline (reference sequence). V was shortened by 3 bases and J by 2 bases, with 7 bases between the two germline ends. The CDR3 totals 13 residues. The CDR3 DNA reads TGTGCCAGCAGTTTCAGTACGAACTATGGCTACACCTTC. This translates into CASSFSTNYGYTF.

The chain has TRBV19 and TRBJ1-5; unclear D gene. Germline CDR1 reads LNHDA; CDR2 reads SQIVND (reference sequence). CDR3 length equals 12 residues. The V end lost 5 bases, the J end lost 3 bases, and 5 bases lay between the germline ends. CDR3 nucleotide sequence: TGTGCCAGTAGTTTGGACAATCAGCCCCAGCATTTT. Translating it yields CASSLDNQPQHF.

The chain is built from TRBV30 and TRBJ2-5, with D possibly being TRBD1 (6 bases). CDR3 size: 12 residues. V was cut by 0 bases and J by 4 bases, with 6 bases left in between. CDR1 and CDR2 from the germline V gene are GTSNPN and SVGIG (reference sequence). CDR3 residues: CAWSVQGETQYF. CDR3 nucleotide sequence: TGTGCCTGGAGTGTACAGGGAGAGACCCAGTACTTC.

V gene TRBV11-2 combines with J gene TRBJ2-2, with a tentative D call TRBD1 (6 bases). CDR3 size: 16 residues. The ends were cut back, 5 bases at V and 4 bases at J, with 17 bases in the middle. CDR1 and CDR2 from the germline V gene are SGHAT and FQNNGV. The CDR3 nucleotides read TGTGCCAGCAGCCCTACCGGGCAGGGGAGCACCGGGGAGCTGTTTTTT. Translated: CASSPTGQGSTGELFF.

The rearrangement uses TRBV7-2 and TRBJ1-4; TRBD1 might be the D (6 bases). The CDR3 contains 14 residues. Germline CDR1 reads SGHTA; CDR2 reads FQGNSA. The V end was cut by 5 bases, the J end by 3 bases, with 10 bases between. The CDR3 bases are TGTGCCAGCAGCCCCCGACAGGCTAATGAAAAACTGTTTTTT. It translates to CASSPRQANEKLFF.

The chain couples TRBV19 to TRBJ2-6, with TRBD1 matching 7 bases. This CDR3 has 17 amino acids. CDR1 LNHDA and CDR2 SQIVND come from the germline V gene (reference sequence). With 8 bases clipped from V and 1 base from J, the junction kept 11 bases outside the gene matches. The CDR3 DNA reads TGTGCCAGTCGGGACAGAAATACCCGGTCTGGGGCCAACGTCCTGACTTTC. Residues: CASRDRNTRSGANVLTF.

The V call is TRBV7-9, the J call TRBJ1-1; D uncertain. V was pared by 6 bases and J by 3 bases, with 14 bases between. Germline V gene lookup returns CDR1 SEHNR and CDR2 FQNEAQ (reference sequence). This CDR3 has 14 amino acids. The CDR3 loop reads CASSSRHSDTEAFF. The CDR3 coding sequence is TGTGCCAGCAGTTCCCGACATAGTGACACTGAAGCTTTCTTT.

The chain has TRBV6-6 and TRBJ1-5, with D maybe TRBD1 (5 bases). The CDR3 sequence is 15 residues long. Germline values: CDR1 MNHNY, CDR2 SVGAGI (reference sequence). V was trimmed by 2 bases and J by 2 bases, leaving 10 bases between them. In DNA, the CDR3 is TGTGCCAGCAGTTACGGGAGGGGAGGCAATCAGCCCCAGCATTTT. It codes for CASSYGRGGNQPQHF.

The CDR3 spells CASSLEAHTGELFF. CDR3 sequence (DNA): TGCGCCAGCAGCTTAGAAGCGCACACCGGGGAGCTGTTTTTT. This sequence joins TRBV5-1 and TRBJ2-2, with no clear D. CDR3 length: 14 residues. Germline V gene data show CDR1 as SGHRS and CDR2 as YFSETQ. With 2 bases removed from V and 3 bases from J, the gap between germline ends came to 8 bases. Combining the CDR3 with reference TRBV5-1 and TRBJ2-2 gives the whole variable domain KAGVTQTPRYLIKTRGQQVTLSCSPISGHRSVSWYQQTPGQGLQFLFEYFSETQRNKGNFPGRFSGRQFSNSRSEMNVSTLELGDSALYLCASSLEAHTGELFFGEGSRLTVL.

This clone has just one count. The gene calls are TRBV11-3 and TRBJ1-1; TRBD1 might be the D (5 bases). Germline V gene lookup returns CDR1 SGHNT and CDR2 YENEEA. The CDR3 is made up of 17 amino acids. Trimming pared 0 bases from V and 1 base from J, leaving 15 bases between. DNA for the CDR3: TGTGCCAGCAGCTTAGATCGTGTAGGGGCCAAGAACACTGAAGCTTTCTTT. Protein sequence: CASSLDRVGAKNTEAFF.

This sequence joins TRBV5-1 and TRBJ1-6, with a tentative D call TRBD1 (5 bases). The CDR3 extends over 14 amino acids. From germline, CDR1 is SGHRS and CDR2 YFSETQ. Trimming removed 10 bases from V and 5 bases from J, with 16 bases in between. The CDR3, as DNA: TGCGCCCTGGGGGGGGGAACCGATAATTCACCCCTCCACTTT. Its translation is CALGGGTDNSPLHF.

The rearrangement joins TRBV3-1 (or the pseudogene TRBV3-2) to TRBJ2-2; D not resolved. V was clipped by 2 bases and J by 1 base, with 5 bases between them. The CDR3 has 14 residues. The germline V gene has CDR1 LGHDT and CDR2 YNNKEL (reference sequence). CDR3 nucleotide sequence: TGTGCCAGCAGCCAATCCGTGAACACCGGGGAGCTGTTTTTT. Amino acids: CASSQSVNTGELFF.